This record covers a single TCR beta chain. This entry belongs to a study of control samples from healthy donors and cancer patients. CDR1 is GTSNPN and CDR2 is SVGIG in the germline V gene (reference sequence). This CDR3 region has 16 residues. V lost 2 bases, J lost 6 bases, and 8 bases stayed unmatched. TCRdb's copy holds only in-frame clones and misses some; the assay was immunoSEQ multiplex PCR. The sample contains roughly 100,000 clones, roughly 90% of which appear only once. Sequencing input: blood. The J gene is TRBJ1-6, the V gene TRBV30, with 9 bases matching TRBD1. The clonotype was recovered from a man younger than 45 in good health. CDR3 protein: CAWSSRTGVSNSPLHF. The CDR3 nucleotides read TGTGCCTGGAGTTCCCGGACAGGGGTTTCTAATTCACCCCTCCACTTT.